This TCR beta chain originates from a study of blood T cell repertoires in COVID-19. Looking at the study overall: The origin of the acute and convalescent COVID-19 samples was the United States, Italy and Spain.

The study recruited people aged roughly 18 to 95 years across more than 20 US areas. Two negative PCRs, clearance, or symptom resolution were required of recovered Cohort 3 donors. Original processing methods: Scientists estimated how many nucleated cells there were by amplifying reference gene primers. Some clones are missing from TCRdb's copy, which holds only in-frame ones; the method was immunoSEQ multiplex PCR. Clone size and V and J calls were adopted from that table, with D and trimming inferred from the DNA. The table has approximately 300,000 clones, approximately 84% seen once. Sequenced: PBMCs or T cells enriched from blood (not recorded which). The TCR sequence derives from a woman younger than 30 who had recovered from COVID-19.

CDR3 sequence reads: CAWRDRATQFF. The CDR3 DNA sequence: TGTGCCTGGAGGGACAGGGCGACGCAGTTCTTC. V and J are TRBV30 and TRBJ2-1, with 8 bases that match TRBD1. Germline assignment: CDR1 GTSNPN and CDR2 SVGIG (reference sequence). The trim removed 3 bases at V and 12 bases at J, leaving 4 bases unmatched. The CDR3 extends over 11 amino acids.